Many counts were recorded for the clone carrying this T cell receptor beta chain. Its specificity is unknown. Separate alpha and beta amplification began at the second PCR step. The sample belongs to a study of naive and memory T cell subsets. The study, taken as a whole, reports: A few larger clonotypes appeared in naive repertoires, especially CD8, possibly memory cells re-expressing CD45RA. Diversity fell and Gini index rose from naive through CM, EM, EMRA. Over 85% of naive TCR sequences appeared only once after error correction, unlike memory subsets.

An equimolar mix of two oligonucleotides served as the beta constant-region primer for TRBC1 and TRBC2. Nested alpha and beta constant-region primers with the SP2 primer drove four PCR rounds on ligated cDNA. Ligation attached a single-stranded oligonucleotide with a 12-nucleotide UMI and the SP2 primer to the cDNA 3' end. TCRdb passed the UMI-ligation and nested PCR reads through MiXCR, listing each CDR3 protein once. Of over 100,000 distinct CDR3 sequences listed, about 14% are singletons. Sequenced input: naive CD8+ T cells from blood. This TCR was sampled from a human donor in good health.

The chain's CDR3 is CSVEQSSNEQFF. The DNA for the CDR3 is TGCAGCGTTGAGCAGAGTAGTAATGAGCAGTTCTTC. V usage is TRBV29-1 and J usage is TRBJ2-1; no definite D call. In germline, CDR1 is SQVTM, CDR2 ANQGSEA. The CDR3 is made up of 12 amino acids. Trimming removed 3 bases from V and 7 bases from J, with 10 bases in between.